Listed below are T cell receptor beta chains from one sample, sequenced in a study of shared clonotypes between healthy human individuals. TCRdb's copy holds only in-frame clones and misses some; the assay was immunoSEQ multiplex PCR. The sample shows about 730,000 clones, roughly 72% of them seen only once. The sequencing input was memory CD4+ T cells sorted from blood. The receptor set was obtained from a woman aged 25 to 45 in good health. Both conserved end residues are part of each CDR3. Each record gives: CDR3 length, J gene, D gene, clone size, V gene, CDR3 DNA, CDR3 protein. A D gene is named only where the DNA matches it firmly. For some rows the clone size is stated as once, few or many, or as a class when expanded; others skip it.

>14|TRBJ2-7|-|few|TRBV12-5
TGTGCTAGTGCCATTTGGGGAAGAACCTACGAGCAGTACTTC
CASAIWGRTYEQYF
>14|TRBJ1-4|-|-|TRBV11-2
TGTGCCAGCAGCAAGACAGACCATAGTGAAAAACTGTTTTTT
CASSKTDHSEKLFF
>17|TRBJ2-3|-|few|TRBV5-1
TGCGCCAGCAGCTGGTCCCGGGACTCGAGTTACACAGATACGCAGTATTTT
CASSWSRDSSYTDTQYF
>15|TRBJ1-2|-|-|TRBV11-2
TGTGCCAGCAGCTTAGACACCGGGACGGAGGGGGGCTACACCTTC
CASSLDTGTEGGYTF
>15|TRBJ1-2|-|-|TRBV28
TGTGCCAGCAGCCCCGGACGGGGGGTTTCCTATGGCTACACCTTC
CASSPGRGVSYGYTF
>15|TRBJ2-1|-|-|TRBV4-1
TGCGCCAGCAGCCCCATTAGTTTCATAAACAATGAGCAGTTCTTC
CASSPISFINNEQFF
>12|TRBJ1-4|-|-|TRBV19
TGTGCCAGTAGTTCGATAGGGGAAAAACTGTTTTTT
CASSSIGEKLFF
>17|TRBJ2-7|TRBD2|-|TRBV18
TGTGCCAGCTCACCATTAGGACTAGCGGACCAGACCTACGAGCAGTACTTC
CASSPLGLADQTYEQYF
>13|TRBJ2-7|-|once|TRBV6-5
TGTGCCAGCTCCCGCGGGAAGTACTACGAGCAGTACTTC
CASSRGKYYEQYF
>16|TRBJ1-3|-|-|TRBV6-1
TGTGCCAGCAGTGAAGTTCCTCCAAGCTCTGGAAACACCATATATTTT
CASSEVPPSSGNTIYF
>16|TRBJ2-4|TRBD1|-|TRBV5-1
TGCGCCAGCAGTACCCAATACAGGGGGGCCAAAAACATTCAGTACTTC
CASSTQYRGAKNIQYF
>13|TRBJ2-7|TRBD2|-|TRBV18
TGTGCCAGCTCACCAACTAGCGTCCACGAGCAGTACTTC
CASSPTSVHEQYF
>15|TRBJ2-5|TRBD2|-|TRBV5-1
TGCGCCAGCAGCTTGGTTGGCGCGGGAGGTGAGACCCAGTACTTC
CASSLVGAGGETQYF
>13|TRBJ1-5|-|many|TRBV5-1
TGCGCCAGCAGCTTGGAAGGGGGTCAGCCCCAGCATTTT
CASSLEGGQPQHF
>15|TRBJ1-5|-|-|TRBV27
TGTGCCAGCAGTTTAATCTCGGGACTCGGTCAGCCCCAGCATTTT
CASSLISGLGQPQHF
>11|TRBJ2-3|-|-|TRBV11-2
TGTGCCACATCCAGCACAGATACGCAGTATTTT
CATSSTDTQYF
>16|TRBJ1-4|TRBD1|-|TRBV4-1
TGCGCCAGCAGCCGCCAAGGACAGGCAGTGGGGGAAAAACTGTTTTTT
CASSRQGQAVGEKLFF